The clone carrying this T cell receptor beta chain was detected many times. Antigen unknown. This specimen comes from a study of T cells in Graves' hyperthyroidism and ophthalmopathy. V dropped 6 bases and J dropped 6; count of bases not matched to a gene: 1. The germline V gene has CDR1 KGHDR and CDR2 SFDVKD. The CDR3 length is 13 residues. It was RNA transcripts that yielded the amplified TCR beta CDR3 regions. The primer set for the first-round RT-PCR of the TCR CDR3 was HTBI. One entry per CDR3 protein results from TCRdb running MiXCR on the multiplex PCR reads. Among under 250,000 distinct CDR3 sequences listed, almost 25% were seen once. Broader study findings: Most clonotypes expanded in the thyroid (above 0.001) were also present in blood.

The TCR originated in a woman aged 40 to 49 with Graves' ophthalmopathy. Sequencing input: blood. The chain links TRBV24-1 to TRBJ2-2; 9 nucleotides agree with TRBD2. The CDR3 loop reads CATSLAGAGELFF. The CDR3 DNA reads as TGTGCCACCAGTTTAGCGGGAGCCGGGGAGCTGTTTTTT.